These 31 T cell receptor beta chains were all obtained from the same sample, sequenced in a study of blood T cells in healthy people across ages (dated by TCRdb to between 2014 and 2017). Libraries were made using 5' RACE. The data were produced on an Illumina HiSeq 2500. A second PCR of roughly 7 to 11 cycles was performed with a sample-barcoded 5' primer and a J-beta primer mix. Using fastp at Q25 and MiXCR, TCRdb reprocessed the public reads and kept productive beta chains. CDR3 protein duplicates are merged, each entry listing the most common genes and DNA. The sample table shows around 1,000,000 distinct CDR3 sequences, and about 25% are seen once. Together, the top ten hold around 0.7% of the sample. This same sample was also taken into another study, of T cells of mothers and their children.

Input material: blood. These receptors were obtained from a girl aged 2-9 years in good health.

The chain couples TRBV4-1 to TRBJ2-7; D possibly corresponds to TRBD2 (7 bases). This CDR3 has 20 amino acids. V shed 0 bases and J shed 0 bases, with 24 bases lying between them. CDR1 and CDR2 (germline): MGHRA, YSYEKL. The CDR3 loop reads CASSQDLWGLGGPGSYEQYF. CDR3 coding DNA: TGCGCCAGCAGCCAAGATCTCTGGGGTTTGGGGGGGCCAGGCTCCTACGAGCAGTACTTC.

V and J are TRBV3-1 and TRBJ2-7; D is possibly TRBD1 (6 bases). This CDR3 region has 16 residues. V lost 1 base and J 3 bases, leaving 16 bases between the germline ends. CDR1 and CDR2 (germline): LGHDT, YNNKEL (reference sequence). The CDR3: CASSQGFQDSYYEQYF. In nucleotides, the CDR3 is TGTGCCAGCAGCCAAGGATTCCAGGACAGCTACTACGAGCAGTACTTC.

This clonotype was counted only a few times. One junction end disagrees with the germline gene, perhaps due to a read error. The chain is built from TRBV7-6 and TRBJ2-3; 10 positions match TRBD2. CDR3 size: 19 residues. Germline V CDR1 and CDR2: SGHVS, FNYEAQ. The CDR3 protein is CASSPPVSGGPYPTDSQYF. The CDR3 DNA reads TGTGCCAGCAGCCCGCCCGTTAGCGGGGGGCCCTATCCCACAGATTCGCAGTATTTT.

The CDR3 region is CASSLPRGRYEGEAFF. For the CDR3, the DNA is TGTGCCAGCAGCCTCCCCAGGGGGCGGTACGAAGGTGAAGCTTTCTTT. V is TRBV5-6 and J is TRBJ1-1, with TRBD1 identical over 8 bases. Losses at the gene ends were 4 bases for V and 7 bases for J; bases not matched to a gene: 15. Germline lookup yields CDR1 SGHDT and CDR2 YYEEEE. The CDR3 totals 16 residues.

This clonotype was recorded only once. J is TRBJ1-1 and V is TRBV4-2; no definite D call. The V end lost 0 bases, the J end lost 1 base, and 12 bases lay between the germline ends. Germline V gene data show CDR1 as LGHNA and CDR2 as YNFKEQ. The CDR3 is 16 amino acids. The CDR3, as DNA: TGTGCCAGCAGCCAAGATAGAGCCAGACCGAACACTGAAGCTTTCTTT. It is translated as CASSQDRARPNTEAFF.

This clonotype was counted between two and nine times. This sequence joins TRBV7-2 and TRBJ2-7, with 8 bases fitting TRBD1. J gave up 0 bases and V 4 bases, and 2 bases lay outside the gene matches. The CDR3 is made up of 14 amino acids. Germline V gives CDR1 SGHTA, CDR2 FQGNSA. The CDR3 DNA sequence: TGTGCCAGCAGCTGGGGGACAGGCTCCTACGAGCAGTACTTC. This gives the protein CASSWGTGSYEQYF.

This clonotype was detected a few times. The rearrangement links TRBV12-3 or TRBV12-4 to TRBJ2-7; the D gene could be TRBD1 or TRBD2 (5 bases each). The CDR3 covers 13 residues. Trimming left V 6 bases short and J 5 bases short, with 14 bases between. This CDR3 reads CASSPGRPHEQYF. CDR3 coding DNA: TGTGCCAGCAGCCCGGGACGGCCCCACGAGCAGTACTTC.

This clonotype occurred a few times. V gene TRBV20-1 combines with J gene TRBJ2-4; TRBD1 matches at 7 bases. This CDR3 has 14 amino acids. The germline gives CDR1 DFQATT, CDR2 SNEGSKA (reference sequence). Unmatched junction bases numbered 9, after V lost 6 bases and J lost 4 bases. In DNA, the CDR3 is TGCAGTGCGGCAGGACAGGCAGAAAAAAACATTCAGTACTTC. Amino acids: CSAAGQAEKNIQYF.

This clonotype was recorded once. The rearrangement links TRBV7-2 to TRBJ2-7; 9 bases agree with TRBD2. The CDR3 runs 17 residues. The V and J ends lost 0 bases and 6 bases, in that order; junction bases with no gene match: 12. Germline V CDR1 and CDR2: SGHTA, FQGNSA. The CDR3 is CASSLAMTSGLGLEQYF. CDR3 in DNA: TGTGCCAGCAGCTTAGCAATGACTAGCGGTTTGGGGCTCGAGCAGTACTTC.

This clonotype was counted only a few times. This may be a read error, as it is one base from a much larger clone. The gene calls are TRBV2 and TRBJ2-1; D is tentatively TRBD1 or TRBD2 (5 bases each). The CDR3 is 12 residues long. Trimming stripped 10 bases from V and 6 bases from J, with 13 bases between. Germline CDR1 and CDR2: SNHLY and FYNNEI. Written as DNA, the CDR3 is TGTGCCACTCGGGACGGCTTCAATGAGCAGTTCTTC. As protein: CATRDGFNEQFF.

This chain uses TRBV7-9 with TRBJ2-7, with 15 bases identical to TRBD2. Germline V lookup: CDR1 SEHNR, CDR2 FQNEAQ (reference sequence). This CDR3 region has 16 residues. The trim removed 5 bases at V and 4 bases at J, leaving 6 bases unmatched. The CDR3 bases are TGTGCCAGCAGCGGGGGGACTAGCGGGAGGCGGTACGAGCAGTACTTC. It specifies CASSGGTSGRRYEQYF.

The gene calls are TRBV19 and TRBJ2-5; perhaps D is TRBD1 or TRBD2 (5 bases each). The closer fit of TRBJ2-1 to the DNA end suggests the J call may be wrong. The CDR3 is 17 residues long. Germline assignment: CDR1 LNHDA and CDR2 SQIVND (reference sequence). The CDR3 coding sequence is TGTGCCAGTAGTATTTCGGGTTGGGGCAGCGGCCTCAATGAGCAGTTCTTC. Amino acid sequence: CASSISGWGSGLNEQFF.

This clonotype was seen only a few times. An end of the junction differs from the germline gene, which may be a read error. This sequence joins TRBV28 and TRBJ2-1, with 14 bases fitting TRBD2. The CDR3 extends over 13 amino acids. Germline values: CDR1 MDHEN, CDR2 SYDVKM. The CDR3 here is CASSPGLAGVVGF. The CDR3 DNA reads TGTGCCAGCAGTCCGGGACTAGCGGGAGTGGTGGGCTTC.

This clonotype has just a few counts. The gene calls are TRBV20-1 and TRBJ1-5; no reliable D call. Germline-derived CDR1 and CDR2 are DFQATT and SNEGSKA (reference sequence). The CDR3 sequence is 14 residues long. Trimming removed 3 bases at V and 0 bases at J, with 9 bases between. This CDR3 reads CSASPGYSNQPQHF. In DNA form, the CDR3 reads TGCAGTGCTAGTCCAGGTTATAGCAATCAGCCCCAGCATTTT.

Concerning this clonotype itself: This may be a read error, as it is one base from a much larger clone. This chain uses TRBV12-3 or TRBV12-4 with TRBJ2-1, with D perhaps TRBD1 (5 bases). The DNA end is a closer match to TRBJ2-7, so the J assignment may be wrong. The CDR3 length is 12 residues. This chain's CDR3 is CASSSDIYEQYF. As DNA, the CDR3 is TGTGCCAGCAGTTCGGACATTTACGAGCAGTACTTC.

The table lists this clonotype with a few counts. The chain links TRBV20-1 to TRBJ1-2; D is perhaps TRBD1 (5 bases). CDR1 DFQATT and CDR2 SNEGSKA come from the germline V gene (reference sequence). CDR3 length: 15 residues. V lost 5 bases and J 6 bases, leaving 22 bases between the germline ends. CDR3 sequence: CSAYRGLLLGDGYTF. The CDR3 DNA sequence: TGCAGTGCTTACCGGGGACTTCTCCTCGGGGATGGCTACACCTTC.

This clonotype was found many times. The V and J genes are TRBV6-1 and TRBJ2-1; TRBD2 matches at 10 bases. The CDR3 covers 13 residues. Trimming at V came to 8 bases and at J to 4 bases, leaving 2 bases not matched to a gene. Per germline, CDR1 MNHNS and CDR2 SASEGT. CDR3 nucleotide sequence: TGTGCCAGCGGACTAGCGGAATACAATGAGCAGTTCTTC. It encodes CASGLAEYNEQFF.

The CDR3 DNA is TGTGCCAGCAACCACAGGGGGCTGGACTACGAGCAGTACTTC. Encoded protein: CASNHRGLDYEQYF. V is TRBV2 and J is TRBJ2-7; 9 nucleotides match TRBD1. The CDR3 sequence is 14 residues long. Germline V gene lookup returns CDR1 SNHLY and CDR2 FYNNEI. Trimming took 7 bases from V and 3 from J; bases not matched to a gene: 7.

The gene calls are TRBV5-1 and TRBJ1-4; 9 bases agree with TRBD1. The V gene end was trimmed by 1 base and the J gene end by 10 bases; junction bases not matched to a gene: 2. The V gene's germline CDR1 is SGHRS and CDR2 YFSETQ. The CDR3 loop spans 13 amino acids. The CDR3 region is CASSLTGGGKLFF. CDR3 DNA sequence: TGCGCCAGCAGCTTGACAGGGGGCGGAAAACTGTTTTTT.

In this sample, this clonotype turned up a few times. V is TRBV6-2 or TRBV6-3 and J is TRBJ2-5; D gene ambiguous. The DNA end favors TRBJ2-7, so the J call may be wrong. Germline CDR1 is MNHEY and CDR2 is SVGEGT. The CDR3 runs 13 residues. The CDR3 spells CASVGSFHSEQYF. In DNA form, the CDR3 reads TGTGCCAGCGTAGGATCTTTCCATAGCGAGCAGTACTTC.

This clonotype was detected only a few times. The chain uses TRBV10-3 and TRBJ1-1, with 7 positions matching TRBD1. Trimming took 6 bases from V and 8 from J; bases not matched to a gene: 12. Germline CDR1 and CDR2: ENHRY and SYGVKD. The CDR3 length is 14 residues. The CDR3 bases are TGTGCCATCAGCGAGCAGGAGAAGGGACAGGAAGCTTTCTTT. Translation gives CAISEQEKGQEAFF.

The chain's CDR3 is CASSLMDGNTEAFF. The CDR3 DNA sequence: TGTGCCAGCAGCTTAATGGACGGGAACACTGAAGCTTTCTTT. The chain uses TRBV7-9 and TRBJ1-1, with D unresolved. The CDR3 totals 14 residues. Per the germline V gene, CDR1 is SEHNR and CDR2 is FQNEAQ (reference sequence). Trimming pared 2 bases from V and 1 base from J, leaving 8 bases between.

This clonotype was counted only a few times. J is TRBJ1-2 and V is TRBV6-6; the D gene is possibly TRBD1 (5 bases). The V gene's germline CDR1 is MNHNY and CDR2 SVGAGI (reference sequence). V lost 9 bases to trimming and J lost 8 bases, with 16 bases between them. CDR3 length equals 12 residues. The CDR3: CASMFGGDGYTF. The CDR3 DNA reads TGTGCCAGTATGTTTGGGGGGGACGGCTACACCTTC.

This clonotype was found once. The genes are TRBV5-8 and TRBJ1-1, with D uncertain. The CDR3 is 14 amino acids. Trimming took off 1 base at V and 0 bases at J, with 7 bases between the two ends. The V gene's germline CDR1 is SGHTS and CDR2 YDEGEE. CDR3: CASSLLWVNTEAFF. Here the CDR3 DNA reads TGTGCCAGCAGCTTGTTATGGGTGAACACTGAAGCTTTCTTT.

There are a few counts of this clonotype. The chain carries TRBV4-1 and TRBJ2-2; D is perhaps TRBD1 (5 bases). CDR1 is MGHRA, CDR2 YSYEKL, per germline. The V end lost 0 bases, the J end lost 4 bases, and 18 bases lay between the germline ends. The CDR3 spans 18 residues. CDR3 bases: TGCGCCAGCAGCCAAGATCCCCCAGGGTATACGGTCACCGGGGAGCTGTTTTTT. Protein: CASSQDPPGYTVTGELFF.

With regard to this clonotype: The final CDR3 position lacks the conserved phenylalanine or tryptophan, pointing to a likely read error. The rearrangement uses TRBV29-1 and TRBJ2-7, with 11 bases matching TRBD2. Near its end, the DNA agrees better with TRBJ2-1, so the J call may be wrong. The CDR3 is 15 amino acids. The germline V gene encodes CDR1 SQVTM and CDR2 ANQGSEA. CDR3 loop: CSADYSGGAKNEQFI. CDR3 nucleotide sequence: TGCAGCGCCGACTATAGCGGGGGGGCCAAGAATGAGCAGTTCATC.

The V call is TRBV20-1, the J call TRBJ1-2; no definite D call. CDR1 is DFQATT, CDR2 SNEGSKA, per germline (reference sequence). The CDR3 runs 12 residues. CDR3 bases: TGCTCCCCCGAAGATACGAACTATGGCTACACCTTC. It specifies CSPEDTNYGYTF.

The chain is built from TRBV2 and TRBJ2-7; D is possibly TRBD2 (6 bases). The CDR3 is 15 residues long. V was shortened by 6 bases and J by 4 bases, with 19 bases between the two germline ends. Germline V lookup: CDR1 SNHLY, CDR2 FYNNEI. CDR3 coding DNA: TGTGCCAGCAGCCCCTCACAGCGGGCGGGGTACGAGCAGTACTTC. It codes for CASSPSQRAGYEQYF. Together with reference TRBV2 and TRBJ2-7, the CDR3 gives the full variable domain: EPEVTQTPSHQVTQMGQEVILRCVPISNHLYFYWYRQILGQKVEFLVSFYNNEISEKSEIFDDQFSVERPDGSNFTLKIRSTKLEDSAMYFCASSPSQRAGYEQYFGPGTRLTVT.

This chain links TRBV3-1 with TRBJ1-2; D is unclear. The CDR3 is 14 residues long. Germline V gene lookup returns CDR1 LGHDT and CDR2 YNNKEL (reference sequence). Trimming cost V 1 base and J 8 bases, with 14 bases left between them. In nucleotides, the CDR3 is TGTGCCAGCAGCCAAGTTGTACGAGGCGGCGGCTACACCTTC. Amino acids: CASSQVVRGGGYTF.

The genes are TRBV5-1 and TRBJ2-3, with 12 nucleotides matching TRBD2. V lost 1 base, J lost 7 bases, and 4 bases stayed unmatched. Germline CDR1 and CDR2: SGHRS and YFSETQ. This CDR3 comprises 15 residues. CDR3 DNA: TGCGCCAGCAGCTTGTCACTAGCGGGAGGCAATACGCAGTATTTT. Amino acids: CASSLSLAGGNTQYF. The full variable domain, rest sourced from reference TRBV5-1 and TRBJ2-3, is KAGVTQTPRYLIKTRGQQVTLSCSPISGHRSVSWYQQTPGQGLQFLFEYFSETQRNKGNFPGRFSGRQFSNSRSEMNVSTLELGDSALYLCASSLSLAGGNTQYFGPGTRLTVL.

In its sample, this clonotype was seen many times. The CDR3 nucleotides are TGTGCCAGCAGTTTAGGCTTCCAAGAGACCCAGTACTTC. Translation: CASSLGFQETQYF. The chain uses TRBV27 and TRBJ2-5, with D unclear. The V gene's germline CDR1 is MNHEY and CDR2 SMNVEV (reference sequence). The V and J ends lost 2 bases and 1 base respectively, with 5 bases between them. The CDR3 contains 13 residues.